A selection of T cell receptor beta chains follows, all from one sample in a study of graft-versus-host responses after intestinal transplantation. The data were produced by immunoSEQ multiplex PCR, yet TCRdb's version contains in-frame clones alone and is incomplete. The table shows tens of thousands of clones, with approximately 92% occurring only once. The sample consisted of PBMCs, taken roughly 860 days after a first intestinal transplant, on the day of a second. The receptors derive from a human patient who received an intestinal transplant, so some T cells may come from the graft donor. Each CDR3 is given with its conserved first and last residue. The order of the fields is D gene, J gene, V gene, clone size, CDR3 protein, CDR3 DNA. The D gene is left open where the match is weak. Expanded clones get a size class; other rows say once, few or many, or leave the size out.

D gene: .; J gene: TRBJ2-3; V gene: TRBV7-9; clone size: .; CDR3 protein: CASSKSTQYF; CDR3 DNA: TGTGCCAGCAGTAAAAGTACGCAGTATTTT
D gene: TRBD2; J gene: TRBJ2-1; V gene: TRBV4-2; clone size: few; CDR3 protein: CASSYTSGPVLGQFF; CDR3 DNA: TGTGCCAGCAGCTATACTAGCGGGCCCGTCCTGGGGCAGTTCTTC
D gene: .; J gene: TRBJ2-7; V gene: TRBV11-2; clone size: .; CDR3 protein: CASSLGSLEQYF; CDR3 DNA: TGTGCCAGCAGCTTAGGCTCTCTCGAGCAGTACTTC
D gene: .; J gene: TRBJ1-5; V gene: TRBV5-8; clone size: .; CDR3 protein: CASSLKADLQGNQPQHF; CDR3 DNA: TGTGCCAGCAGCTTGAAAGCCGACCTACAGGGAAATCAGCCCCAGCATTTT
D gene: .; J gene: TRBJ2-1; V gene: TRBV19; clone size: .; CDR3 protein: CASSIQGPNEQFF; CDR3 DNA: TGTGCCAGTAGTATCCAAGGGCCCAATGAGCAGTTCTTC
D gene: .; J gene: TRBJ2-1; V gene: TRBV19; clone size: once; CDR3 protein: CASSIHHRYSYNEQFF; CDR3 DNA: TGTGCCAGTAGTATACATCACCGATACTCCTACAATGAGCAGTTCTTC
D gene: TRBD2; J gene: TRBJ2-7; V gene: TRBV7-6; clone size: .; CDR3 protein: CASSPSSGSGYEQYF; CDR3 DNA: TGTGCCAGCAGCCCTTCTAGCGGGAGCGGCTACGAGCAGTACTTC
D gene: .; J gene: TRBJ2-2; V gene: TRBV27; clone size: once; CDR3 protein: CASSILDREGTGELFF; CDR3 DNA: TGTGCCAGCAGTATCCTAGACAGGGAGGGCACCGGGGAGCTGTTTTTT
D gene: .; J gene: TRBJ2-5; V gene: TRBV5-1; clone size: .; CDR3 protein: CASSLDFETQYF; CDR3 DNA: TGCGCCAGCAGCTTGGATTTCGAGACCCAGTACTTC
D gene: TRBD1; J gene: TRBJ2-2; V gene: TRBV27; clone size: .; CDR3 protein: CASSLWTGDWSGELFF; CDR3 DNA: TGTGCCAGCAGCTTATGGACAGGGGATTGGTCCGGGGAGCTGTTTTTT
D gene: .; J gene: TRBJ1-3; V gene: TRBV5-1; clone size: .; CDR3 protein: CASSLRERLSGNTIYF; CDR3 DNA: TGCGCCAGCAGCTTAAGGGAAAGGCTCTCTGGAAACACCATATATTTT
D gene: .; J gene: TRBJ1-4; V gene: TRBV4-1; clone size: .; CDR3 protein: CASSQEGINEKLFF; CDR3 DNA: TGCGCCAGCAGCCAAGAGGGGATTAATGAAAAACTGTTTTTT
D gene: .; J gene: TRBJ1-5; V gene: TRBV7-6; clone size: .; CDR3 protein: CASSQSQGNQPQHF; CDR3 DNA: TGTGCCAGCAGCCAGTCTCAGGGGAATCAGCCCCAGCATTTT
D gene: .; J gene: TRBJ2-5; V gene: TRBV5-1; clone size: .; CDR3 protein: CASSFREPQETQYF; CDR3 DNA: TGCGCCAGCAGCTTCCGGGAACCTCAAGAGACCCAGTACTTC
D gene: TRBD1; J gene: TRBJ2-1; V gene: TRBV10-2; clone size: once; CDR3 protein: CASSEVGRGFGEQFF; CDR3 DNA: TGCGCCAGCAGTGAGGTCGGCAGGGGGTTCGGTGAGCAGTTCTTC
D gene: .; J gene: TRBJ1-5; V gene: TRBV6-1; clone size: .; CDR3 protein: CASSSGNNQPQHF; CDR3 DNA: TGTGCCAGCAGTTCCGGGAACAATCAGCCCCAGCATTTT
D gene: TRBD1; J gene: TRBJ2-2; V gene: TRBV7-9; clone size: .; CDR3 protein: CASSLGQGGNTGELFF; CDR3 DNA: TGTGCCAGCAGCCTTGGACAGGGGGGTAACACCGGGGAGCTGTTTTTT
D gene: .; J gene: TRBJ1-2; V gene: TRBV18; clone size: .; CDR3 protein: CASSPPVTVNYGYTF; CDR3 DNA: TGTGCCAGCTCACCACCGGTCACAGTAAACTATGGCTACACCTTC
D gene: .; J gene: TRBJ2-5; V gene: TRBV30; clone size: .; CDR3 protein: CAWSKDVGETQYF; CDR3 DNA: TGTGCCTGGAGTAAGGACGTCGGGGAGACCCAGTACTTC
D gene: .; J gene: TRBJ1-2; V gene: TRBV6-1; clone size: once; CDR3 protein: CASSQPPDTYGYTF; CDR3 DNA: TGTGCCAGCAGCCAACCTCCCGACACCTATGGCTACACCTTC
D gene: .; J gene: TRBJ2-7; V gene: TRBV7-3; clone size: .; CDR3 protein: CASSPDGPASYEQYF; CDR3 DNA: TGTGCCAGCAGCCCCGACGGTCCCGCGTCCTACGAGCAGTACTTC
D gene: .; J gene: TRBJ2-2; V gene: TRBV28; clone size: .; CDR3 protein: CASSLGSGHGELFF; CDR3 DNA: TGTGCCAGCAGTTTAGGGTCCGGACACGGGGAGCTGTTTTTT
D gene: .; J gene: TRBJ1-5; V gene: TRBV25-1; clone size: .; CDR3 protein: CASSEAGGARQPQHF; CDR3 DNA: TGTGCCAGCAGTGAGGCCGGGGGGGCGAGGCAGCCCCAGCATTTT
D gene: TRBD1; J gene: TRBJ2-1; V gene: TRBV23-1; clone size: .; CDR3 protein: CASSLDRGGNEQFF; CDR3 DNA: TGCGCCAGCAGTCTGGACAGGGGCGGCAATGAGCAGTTCTTC
D gene: TRBD2; J gene: TRBJ2-1; V gene: TRBV2; clone size: .; CDR3 protein: CASRQSLAGGNLRQFF; CDR3 DNA: TGTGCCAGCAGGCAATCTCTAGCGGGAGGAAACTTGCGTCAGTTCTTC
D gene: TRBD2; J gene: TRBJ2-7; V gene: TRBV27; clone size: .; CDR3 protein: CASSTGLAYEQYF; CDR3 DNA: TGTGCCAGCAGTACGGGACTAGCCTACGAGCAGTACTTC
D gene: TRBD2; J gene: TRBJ2-5; V gene: TRBV7-9; clone size: .; CDR3 protein: CASSRLAGQETQYF; CDR3 DNA: TGTGCCAGCAGCCGACTAGCGGGACAAGAGACCCAGTACTTC
D gene: TRBD2; J gene: TRBJ2-2; V gene: TRBV30; clone size: .; CDR3 protein: CAWIRLAGNTGELFF; CDR3 DNA: TGTGCCTGGATTAGACTAGCGGGGAACACCGGGGAGCTGTTTTTT
D gene: TRBD2; J gene: TRBJ2-3; V gene: TRBV11-3; clone size: .; CDR3 protein: CASSLSGAGGADTQYF; CDR3 DNA: TGTGCCAGCAGCTTAAGTGGAGCGGGAGGGGCAGATACGCAGTATTTT
D gene: .; J gene: TRBJ2-7; V gene: TRBV4-2; clone size: .; CDR3 protein: CASSQGRTLGEQYF; CDR3 DNA: TGTGCCAGCAGCCAAGGTCGGACCCTCGGTGAGCAGTACTTC
D gene: TRBD1; J gene: TRBJ2-7; V gene: TRBV7-8; clone size: .; CDR3 protein: CASLALTGGLDEQYF; CDR3 DNA: TGTGCCAGCTTAGCGCTGACAGGGGGCCTGGACGAGCAGTACTTC
D gene: .; J gene: TRBJ1-1; V gene: TRBV18; clone size: .; CDR3 protein: CASSPPNESEAFF; CDR3 DNA: TGTGCCAGCTCACCACCGAACGAGTCTGAAGCTTTCTTT
D gene: TRBD1; J gene: TRBJ2-7; V gene: TRBV5-1; clone size: .; CDR3 protein: CASSLTGGGYEQYF; CDR3 DNA: TGCGCCAGCAGCTTGACAGGGGGCGGCTACGAGCAGTACTTC
D gene: .; J gene: TRBJ1-1; V gene: TRBV20-1; clone size: .; CDR3 protein: CSARAEVRSPF; CDR3 DNA: TGCAGTGCTAGAGCTGAGGTCAGATCGCCCTTT
D gene: .; J gene: TRBJ2-1; V gene: TRBV11-1; clone size: .; CDR3 protein: CASSLQKGGTGKQFF; CDR3 DNA: TGTGCCAGCAGCTTACAAAAAGGGGGTACAGGAAAGCAGTTCTTC
D gene: .; J gene: TRBJ2-1; V gene: TRBV6-5; clone size: .; CDR3 protein: CASSRDDNEQFF; CDR3 DNA: TGTGCCAGCAGCAGGGACGACAATGAGCAGTTCTTC
D gene: TRBD2; J gene: TRBJ2-1; V gene: TRBV9; clone size: .; CDR3 protein: CASSVGLAQYNEQFF; CDR3 DNA: TGTGCCAGCAGCGTAGGACTAGCGCAATACAATGAGCAGTTCTTC
D gene: .; J gene: TRBJ2-3; V gene: TRBV5-1; clone size: .; CDR3 protein: CASRPFEYPDTQYF; CDR3 DNA: TGCGCCAGCCGTCCTTTTGAATACCCAGATACGCAGTATTTT
D gene: TRBD2; J gene: TRBJ2-1; V gene: TRBV7-2; clone size: .; CDR3 protein: CASSLRLADNNEQFF; CDR3 DNA: TGTGCCAGCAGCTTACGACTAGCGGATAACAATGAGCAGTTCTTC
D gene: .; J gene: TRBJ1-4; V gene: TRBV15; clone size: .; CDR3 protein: CATSSTRGREIEKLFF; CDR3 DNA: TGTGCCACCAGCAGTACAAGGGGCAGGGAAATAGAAAAACTGTTTTTT
D gene: TRBD1; J gene: TRBJ2-7; V gene: TRBV11-3; clone size: .; CDR3 protein: CASSKGTGRSAEQYF; CDR3 DNA: TGTGCCAGCAGCAAAGGGACAGGGAGATCCGCCGAGCAGTACTTC
D gene: TRBD2; J gene: TRBJ2-7; V gene: TRBV9; clone size: .; CDR3 protein: CASSISGTSYEQYF; CDR3 DNA: TGTGCCAGCAGCATCAGCGGGACTTCCTACGAGCAGTACTTC
D gene: TRBD2; J gene: TRBJ2-7; V gene: TRBV11-2; clone size: .; CDR3 protein: CASSLVRWGLADF; CDR3 DNA: TGTGCCAGCAGCTTAGTTAGGTGGGGACTAGCGGACTTC
D gene: .; J gene: TRBJ2-1; V gene: TRBV15; clone size: .; CDR3 protein: CATSRARGGEQFF; CDR3 DNA: TGTGCCACCAGCAGAGCCCGGGGCGGGGAGCAGTTCTTC
D gene: .; J gene: TRBJ1-4; V gene: TRBV28; clone size: .; CDR3 protein: CASSFGGSEKLFF; CDR3 DNA: TGTGCCAGCAGTTTTGGGGGTAGTGAAAAACTGTTTTTT
D gene: .; J gene: TRBJ1-1; V gene: TRBV7-8; clone size: .; CDR3 protein: CASSPGPDTEAFF; CDR3 DNA: TGTGCCAGCAGCCCCGGGCCTGACACTGAAGCTTTCTTT
D gene: .; J gene: TRBJ2-7; V gene: TRBV10-3; clone size: once; CDR3 protein: CAQAPDGAYEQYF; CDR3 DNA: TGTGCCCAAGCCCCGGACGGGGCCTACGAGCAGTACTTC
D gene: TRBD1; J gene: TRBJ1-2; V gene: TRBV19; clone size: .; CDR3 protein: CATITGGDYGYTF; CDR3 DNA: TGTGCCACTATAACAGGGGGCGACTATGGCTACACCTTC
D gene: .; J gene: TRBJ2-7; V gene: TRBV27; clone size: .; CDR3 protein: CASSFGAAYEQYF; CDR3 DNA: TGTGCCAGCAGTTTTGGTGCGGCCTACGAGCAGTACTTC
D gene: TRBD2; J gene: TRBJ2-1; V gene: TRBV14; clone size: few; CDR3 protein: CASSQGRGLAGVSYNEQFF; CDR3 DNA: TGTGCCAGCAGCCAAGGACGGGGGCTAGCGGGAGTCTCCTACAATGAGCAGTTCTTC
D gene: TRBD2; J gene: TRBJ2-1; V gene: TRBV7-3; clone size: .; CDR3 protein: CASSLTPGLAGVSNEQFF; CDR3 DNA: TGTGCCAGCAGCCTAACCCCAGGACTAGCGGGAGTAAGCAATGAGCAGTTCTTC
D gene: .; J gene: TRBJ2-5; V gene: TRBV5-4; clone size: .; CDR3 protein: CASSLSFETQYF; CDR3 DNA: TGTGCCAGCAGCTTGTCTTTTGAGACCCAGTACTTC
D gene: .; J gene: TRBJ1-4; V gene: TRBV25-1; clone size: .; CDR3 protein: CASGSYSATNEKLFF; CDR3 DNA: TGTGCCAGCGGCTCCTACAGTGCAACTAATGAAAAACTGTTTTTT
D gene: .; J gene: TRBJ2-5; V gene: TRBV5-4; clone size: once; CDR3 protein: CASSFAGSPPTQYF; CDR3 DNA: TGTGCCAGCAGCTTTGCCGGGAGCCCTCCGACCCAGTACTTC